A selection of T cell receptor beta chains follows, all from one sample in a study of blood T cell repertoires in COVID-19. Sequencing was performed with immunoSEQ multiplex PCR; in TCRdb, only in-frame clones are kept and a portion is missing. The sample includes more than 150,000 clones, approximately 80% seen only once; the top ten take almost 10%. The source material was peripheral blood. Every receptor here comes from a woman in her 50s with acute or convalescent COVID-19. CDR3s include the opening cysteine and the closing phenylalanine or tryptophan. D genes are given only for firm matches. Not every row has a clone size; where given, it reads once, few, many or a size class.

15	TRBJ2-1	TRBV13	.	.	CASSRARGIYNEQFF	TGTGCCAGCAGCCGCGCCAGGGGTATCTACAATGAGCAGTTCTTC
16	TRBJ2-4	TRBV6-2/TRBV6-3	TRBD2	.	CASSYGLAGAADIQYF	TGTGCCAGCAGTTACGGTCTAGCGGGGGCCGCGGACATTCAGTACTTC
12	TRBJ1-2	TRBV27	.	once	CASSNRAYGYTF	TGTGCCAGCAGTAACAGGGCCTATGGCTACACCTTC
17	TRBJ1-3	TRBV19	TRBD1	.	CASKIQGTKSSGNTIYF	TGTGCCAGTAAGATACAGGGGACCAAGAGCTCTGGAAACACCATATATTTT
14	TRBJ2-1	TRBV29-1	TRBD2	.	CSVAGLAGVNEQFF	TGCAGCGTCGCTGGACTAGCGGGAGTCAATGAGCAGTTCTTC
15	TRBJ1-5	TRBV10-3	TRBD1	.	CAISAGQDSNQPQHF	TGTGCCATCAGTGCGGGACAGGATAGCAATCAGCCCCAGCATTTT
13	TRBJ2-1	TRBV6-1	.	.	CASSEWGDNEQFF	TGTGCCAGCAGTGAATGGGGAGACAATGAGCAGTTCTTC
15	TRBJ1-2	TRBV7-9	.	.	CASPTGTPTGLSYTF	TGTGCCAGTCCTACCGGGACACCCACCGGCTTGAGCTACACCTTC
14	TRBJ2-3	TRBV28	.	.	CALNAQGSTDTQYF	TGTGCCCTGAATGCCCAGGGCAGCACAGATACGCAGTATTTT
14	TRBJ2-5	TRBV7-2	TRBD1	.	CASSPPTGRETQYF	TGTGCCAGCAGCCCACCGACAGGGCGAGAGACCCAGTACTTC